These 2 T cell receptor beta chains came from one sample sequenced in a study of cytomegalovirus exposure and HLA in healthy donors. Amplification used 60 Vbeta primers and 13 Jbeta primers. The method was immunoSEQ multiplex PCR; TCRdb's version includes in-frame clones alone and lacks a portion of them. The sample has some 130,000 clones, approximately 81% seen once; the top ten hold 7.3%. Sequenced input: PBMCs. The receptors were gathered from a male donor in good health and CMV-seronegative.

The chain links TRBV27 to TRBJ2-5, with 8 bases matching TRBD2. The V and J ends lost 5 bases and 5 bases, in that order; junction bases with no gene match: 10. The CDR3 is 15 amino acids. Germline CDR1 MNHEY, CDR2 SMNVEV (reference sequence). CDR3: CASSTPGLGGETQYF. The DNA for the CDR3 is TGTGCCAGCAGTACGCCGGGACTAGGAGGGGAGACCCAGTACTTC.

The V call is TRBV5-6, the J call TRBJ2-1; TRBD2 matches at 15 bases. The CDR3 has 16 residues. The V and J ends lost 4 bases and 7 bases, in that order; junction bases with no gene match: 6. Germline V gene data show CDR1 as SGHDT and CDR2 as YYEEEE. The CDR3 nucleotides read TGTGCCAGCAGCCCGGGACTAGCGGGGGGAGGGAATGAGCAGTTCTTC. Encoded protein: CASSPGLAGGGNEQFF.